This TCR beta chain was retrieved from a study of blood T cell repertoires in COVID-19. Turning to the study itself: Samples representing acute and convalescent COVID-19 were sourced from the United States, Italy and Spain. T cells, B-cell-depleted T cells, or PBMCs supplied cDNA or gDNA.

The V gene lost 7 bases and the J gene lost 5 bases, with 17 bases spanning the gap. The CDR3 contains 14 residues. CDR1 is LNHDA and CDR2 is SQIVND in the germline V gene (reference sequence). Original processing methods: The assay estimated nucleated cells by amplifying reference gene primers. Sequenced by immunoSEQ multiplex PCR; TCRdb stores in-frame clones only, minus some. The DNA gave D and trimming, while V, J and clone size come from that table. The repertoire includes roughly 290,000 clones, around 88% of them detected once, and roughly 2.1% sits in the top ten. The receptor comes from a woman in her thirties who had recovered from COVID-19. The V and J genes are TRBV19 and TRBJ1-1; possible D gene TRBD1, 6 bases. Sequenced: peripheral blood. The CDR3: CASTLRTASTEAFF. CDR3 DNA: TGTGCCAGTACTCTACGGACAGCTTCAACTGAAGCTTTCTTT. Together with reference TRBV19 and TRBJ1-1, the CDR3 gives the full variable domain: DGGITQSPKYLFRKEGQNVTLSCEQNLNHDAMYWYRQDPGQGLRLIYYSQIVNDFQKGDIAEGYSVSREKKESFPLTVTSAQKNPTAFYLCASTLRTASTEAFFGQGTRLTVV.